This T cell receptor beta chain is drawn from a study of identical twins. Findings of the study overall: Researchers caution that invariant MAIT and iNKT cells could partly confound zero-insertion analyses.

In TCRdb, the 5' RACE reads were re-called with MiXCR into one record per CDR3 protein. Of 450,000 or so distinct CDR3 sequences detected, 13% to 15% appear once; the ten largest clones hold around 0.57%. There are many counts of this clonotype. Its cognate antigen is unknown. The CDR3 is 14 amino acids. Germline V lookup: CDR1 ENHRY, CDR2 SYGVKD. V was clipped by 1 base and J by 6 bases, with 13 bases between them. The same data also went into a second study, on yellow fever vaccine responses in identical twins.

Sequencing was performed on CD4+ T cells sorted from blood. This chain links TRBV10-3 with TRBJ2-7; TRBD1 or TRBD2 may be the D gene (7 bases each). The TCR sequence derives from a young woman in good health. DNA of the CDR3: TGTGCCATCAGTGAGTTGACAGGGAGGGGCGAGCAGTACTTC. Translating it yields CAISELTGRGEQYF.